This T cell receptor (beta chain) was retrieved from a study of spatial heterogeneity in lung cancer. Study background: PBMC samples from follow-up, when available, were sequenced at a median of around 2 years post-resection. An average of more than ten raw reads was observed per unique TCR and UMI combination.

The CDR3 consists of 14 residues. V lost 3 bases to trimming and J lost 3 bases, with 11 bases between them. Each molecule of TCR cDNA was tagged with one unique molecular identifier. TCRdb reanalysed the 5' RACE reads using MiXCR and keeps one entry per CDR3 protein. The table includes more than 95,000 distinct CDR3 sequences, more than 9% detected once. Stated time point: blood at routine non-recurrence follow-up after resection. Whole RNA, which was extracted from tumor, nontumor lung tissue or frozen PBMC, was sequenced without any cell sorting. Sequenced here: PBMCs, sampled at follow-up. This chain uses TRBV12-3 or TRBV12-4 with TRBJ1-1; D is ambiguous. The TCR sequence derives from a male donor with early-stage non-small cell lung cancer. The CDR3 nucleotides read TGTGCCAGCAGTTTGGGCGGAGAGTACACTGAAGCTTTCTTT. Translated: CASSLGGEYTEAFF.